These 15 T cell receptor beta chains were all obtained from the same sample, sequenced in a study of T-cell reconstitution after alpha-beta-depleted transplantation in children. A library of TCRbeta sequences, prepared with unique molecular identifiers, was generated. TCRdb reanalysed the PCR reads using MiXCR and keeps one entry per CDR3 protein. The data hold some 600,000 distinct CDR3 sequences, with 10% to 15% observed a single time. The sample was PBMCs, mostly from graft donor cells, taken 360 days after TCRalphabeta/CD19-depleted stem cell transplant. The receptors derive from a male patient between 5 and 17 years old who had a stem cell transplant for acute myeloid leukemia, so the T cells may come from the graft donor.

The CDR3 protein is CASTVAKNIQYF. In DNA, the CDR3 is TGTGCCAGCACCGTAGCCAAAAACATTCAGTACTTC. The chain carries TRBV12-3 or TRBV12-4 and TRBJ2-4; D uncertain. V dropped 7 bases and J dropped 0 bases, with 4 bases sitting between them. This CDR3 region has 12 residues.

This clonotype has only a few counts. This chain connects TRBV20-1 to TRBJ2-5; TRBD2 aligns across 7 bases. This CDR3 is built from 14 residues. Germline CDR1 reads DFQATT; CDR2 reads SNEGSKA (reference sequence). J lost 3 bases, V lost 3 bases, and 7 bases had no gene match. The CDR3 here is CSARPAGLKETQYF. Written as DNA, the CDR3 is TGCAGTGCTAGGCCAGCGGGACTCAAAGAGACCCAGTACTTC.

The V gene is TRBV7-9, the J gene TRBJ1-1, with D possibly TRBD1 on 5 matching bases. V gave up 6 bases and J gave up 4 bases, with 15 bases separating them. This CDR3 comprises 14 residues. Germline V gives CDR1 SEHNR, CDR2 FQNEAQ (reference sequence). CDR3 nucleotide sequence: TGTGCCAGCAGGAAAGAACAGGATCGCACTGAAGCTTTCTTT. Amino acids: CASRKEQDRTEAFF.

The chain links TRBV7-2 to TRBJ2-3; 13 bases agree with TRBD2. Germline V gives CDR1 SGHTA, CDR2 FQGNSA. With 5 bases clipped from V and 8 bases from J, the junction kept 10 bases outside the gene matches. The CDR3 consists of 16 residues. CDR3 in DNA: TGTGCCAGCAGCCTCGGACTAGCGGGAGAACGCGCTACGCAGTATTTT. Amino acids: CASSLGLAGERATQYF.

The chain is built from TRBV7-9 and TRBJ2-5, with D unresolved. V was trimmed by 2 bases and J by 6 bases, leaving 10 bases between them. CDR3 length: 13 residues. The germline V gene has CDR1 SEHNR and CDR2 FQNEAQ (reference sequence). As DNA, the CDR3 is TGTGCCAGCAGCTTATCGGTGGAGAAGACCCAGTACTTC. This codes for CASSLSVEKTQYF.

V is TRBV19 and J is TRBJ2-3, with D perhaps matching TRBD1 or TRBD2 (5 bases each). CDR3 size: 13 residues. From germline, CDR1 is LNHDA and CDR2 SQIVND (reference sequence). Between the trimmed V and J ends, which lost 3 bases and 6 bases, there was a span of 10 bases. Written as DNA, the CDR3 is TGTGCCAGTAGTATTTGGGGGACGGATACGCAGTATTTT. Amino acids: CASSIWGTDTQYF.

The table lists this clonotype with a few counts. The chain couples TRBV10-3 to TRBJ1-5; TRBD1 might be the D (6 bases). Germline V CDR1 and CDR2: ENHRY, SYGVKD. This CDR3 contains 15 residues. Trimming shortened V by 3 bases and J by 5 bases, and 14 bases separated the two germline ends. CDR3 coding DNA: TGTGCCATCAGTGATCTGGGGGCGCGAGATCAGCCCCAGCATTTT. Protein product: CAISDLGARDQPQHF.

The chain's CDR3 is CASSLFGPESGRTDTQYF. CDR3 DNA: TGTGCCAGCAGCTTATTTGGCCCCGAATCCGGCCGCACAGATACGCAGTATTTT. The chain joins TRBV7-3 to TRBJ2-3; no clear D gene. Germline V lookup: CDR1 SGHTA, CDR2 FQGTGA. The CDR3 contains 18 residues. The V end lost 2 bases, the J end lost 1 base, and 19 bases lay between the germline ends.

This clonotype was counted between two and nine times. The chain has TRBV24-1 and TRBJ2-1, with D tentatively TRBD1 (6 bases). CDR1 is KGHDR and CDR2 is SFDVKD in the germline V gene. The CDR3 is 16 amino acids. V shed 4 bases and J shed 0 bases, with 12 bases lying between them. CDR3 DNA: TGTGCCACCAGTGACCCTACAGGGATCTCCTACAATGAGCAGTTCTTC. This codes for CATSDPTGISYNEQFF.

The chain employs TRBV11-2 and TRBJ2-3; 8 bases are a match to TRBD2. This CDR3 has 15 amino acids. The germline V gene has CDR1 SGHAT and CDR2 FQNNGV. V gave up 2 bases and J gave up 1 base; unmatched junction bases: 2. CDR3 DNA sequence: TGTGCCAGCAGCTTATTAGCGGGGCGCACAGATACGCAGTATTTT. This encodes CASSLLAGRTDTQYF.

In this sample, this clonotype turned up many times. V is TRBV7-2 and J is TRBJ2-3, with D unresolved. The germline V gene encodes CDR1 SGHTA and CDR2 FQGNSA. Trimming removed 5 bases from V and 2 bases from J, with 5 bases in between. CDR3 length: 12 residues. CDR3 amino acids: CASSPYTDTQYF. DNA of the CDR3: TGTGCCAGCAGCCCCTACACAGATACGCAGTATTTT.

This clonotype was recorded many times. The chain couples TRBV21-1 to TRBJ2-3; no check of the table's D call, TRBD1, against the DNA was made. TRBV21-1 is a known pseudogene. This CDR3 is built from 15 residues. The CDR3 DNA follows: TGTGCCAGCAGCAAGGGGGACCTTAGCACAGATACGCAGTATTTT. This sequence encodes CASSKGDLSTDTQYF.

This chain's CDR3 is CASSRNQGQARDTEAFF. The CDR3 coding sequence is TGTGCCAGCAGCCGGAATCAGGGGCAGGCAAGGGACACTGAAGCTTTCTTT. The chain couples TRBV4-2 to TRBJ1-1; a weak D match, TRBD1 (6 bases). CDR1 is LGHNA and CDR2 is YNFKEQ in the germline V gene. Trimming took 4 bases from V and 3 from J, leaving 21 bases between them. The CDR3 has 17 amino acids.

This clonotype was recorded many times. V and J are TRBV20-1 and TRBJ2-6, with no clear D. CDR1 is DFQATT and CDR2 is SNEGSKA in the germline V gene (reference sequence). This CDR3 has 12 amino acids. V lost 8 bases, J lost 0 bases, and 5 bases lay in between. Here the CDR3 reads CSPLSGANVLTF. The CDR3 DNA reads TGCAGTCCCCTCTCTGGGGCCAACGTCCTGACTTTC.

This clonotype came up many times. The chain has TRBV7-6 and TRBJ2-7; 7 nucleotides align to TRBD1. With 1 base clipped from V and 6 bases from J, the junction kept 3 bases outside the gene matches. The CDR3 is 13 amino acids. Germline CDR1 is SGHVS and CDR2 is FNYEAQ. The CDR3 DNA is TGTGCCAGCAGCTTAGTGTCAGGGGGCGAGCAGTACTTC. Residues: CASSLVSGGEQYF.